This T cell receptor (beta chain) derives from a study of blood T cell repertoires in COVID-19. Overall study context: Samples came from the United States, Italy and Spain, spanning acute and convalescent COVID-19.

This CDR3 contains 17 residues. With 6 bases clipped from V and 0 bases from J, the junction kept 5 bases outside the gene matches. Germline CDR1 and CDR2: SGHRS and YFSETQ. Assay used: immunoSEQ multiplex PCR; TCRdb lists only in-frame clones, some missing. The table lists roughly 170,000 clones, around 79% of them singletons. The chain joins TRBV5-1 to TRBJ2-2; 13 bases map to TRBD2. Sequenced material: peripheral blood. This TCR was sampled from a woman aged 55-69 years with COVID-19, enrolled during active disease. This chain's CDR3 is CASTLTSGGSNTGELFF. CDR3 bases: TGCGCCAGCACCCTGACTAGCGGGGGGTCGAACACCGGGGAGCTGTTTTTT.